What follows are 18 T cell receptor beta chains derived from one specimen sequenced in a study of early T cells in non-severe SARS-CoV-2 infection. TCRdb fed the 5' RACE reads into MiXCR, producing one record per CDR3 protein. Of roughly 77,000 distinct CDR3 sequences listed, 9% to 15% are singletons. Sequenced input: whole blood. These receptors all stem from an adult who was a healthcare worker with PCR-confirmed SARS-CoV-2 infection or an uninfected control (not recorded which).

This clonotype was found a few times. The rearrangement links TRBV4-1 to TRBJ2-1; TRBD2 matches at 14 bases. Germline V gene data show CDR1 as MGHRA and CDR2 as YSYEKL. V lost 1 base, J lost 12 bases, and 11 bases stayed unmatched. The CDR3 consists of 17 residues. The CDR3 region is CASSQGGTSGSRGRQFF. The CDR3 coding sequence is TGCGCCAGCAGCCAAGGAGGGACTAGCGGGAGTAGGGGCCGGCAGTTCTTC.

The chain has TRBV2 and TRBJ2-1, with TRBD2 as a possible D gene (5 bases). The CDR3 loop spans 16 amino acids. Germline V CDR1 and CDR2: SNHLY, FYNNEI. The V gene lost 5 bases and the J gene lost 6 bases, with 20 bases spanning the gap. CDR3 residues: CASSRTYPGLINEQFF. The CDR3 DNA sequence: TGTGCCAGCAGTCGGACTTACCCAGGCCTTATCAATGAGCAGTTCTTC.

The CDR3 spells CAWSEQTLGELFF. DNA of the CDR3: TGTGCCTGGAGTGAACAGACCCTCGGGGAGCTGTTTTTT. The chain carries TRBV30 and TRBJ2-2; D not resolved. The V end was cut by 1 base, the J end by 7 bases, with 10 bases between. The germline V gene has CDR1 GTSNPN and CDR2 SVGIG (reference sequence). CDR3 length: 13 residues.

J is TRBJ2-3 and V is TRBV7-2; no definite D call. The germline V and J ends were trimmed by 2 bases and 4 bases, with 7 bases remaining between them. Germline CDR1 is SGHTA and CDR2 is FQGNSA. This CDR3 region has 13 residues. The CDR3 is CASSLRAADTQYF. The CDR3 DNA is TGTGCCAGCAGCTTAAGGGCGGCAGATACGCAGTATTTT.

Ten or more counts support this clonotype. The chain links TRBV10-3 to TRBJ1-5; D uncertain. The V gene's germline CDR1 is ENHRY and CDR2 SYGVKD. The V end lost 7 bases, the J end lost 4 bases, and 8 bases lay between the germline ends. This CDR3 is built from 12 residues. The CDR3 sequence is CAIKDPNQPQHF. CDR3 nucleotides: TGTGCCATCAAGGACCCGAATCAGCCCCAGCATTTT.

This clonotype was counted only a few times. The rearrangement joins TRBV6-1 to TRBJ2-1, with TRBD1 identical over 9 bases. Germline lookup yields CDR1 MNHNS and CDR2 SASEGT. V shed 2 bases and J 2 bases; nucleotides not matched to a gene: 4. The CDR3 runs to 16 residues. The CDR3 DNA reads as TGTGCCAGCAGTGAATGGGGACAGGGCACCTACAATGAGCAGTTCTTC. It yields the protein CASSEWGQGTYNEQFF.

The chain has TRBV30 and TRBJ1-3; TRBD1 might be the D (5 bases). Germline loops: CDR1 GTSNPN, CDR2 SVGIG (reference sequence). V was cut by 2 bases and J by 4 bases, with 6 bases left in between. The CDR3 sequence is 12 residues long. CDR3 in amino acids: CAWSRGGNTIYF. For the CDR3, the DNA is TGTGCCTGGAGTCGGGGGGGAAACACCATATATTTT.

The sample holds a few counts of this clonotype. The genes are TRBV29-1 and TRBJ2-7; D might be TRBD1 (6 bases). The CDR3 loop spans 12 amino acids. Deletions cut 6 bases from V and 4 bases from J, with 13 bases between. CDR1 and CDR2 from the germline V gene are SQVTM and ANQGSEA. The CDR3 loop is CSVIQGNYEQYF. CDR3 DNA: TGCAGCGTGATCCAGGGGAATTACGAGCAGTACTTC.

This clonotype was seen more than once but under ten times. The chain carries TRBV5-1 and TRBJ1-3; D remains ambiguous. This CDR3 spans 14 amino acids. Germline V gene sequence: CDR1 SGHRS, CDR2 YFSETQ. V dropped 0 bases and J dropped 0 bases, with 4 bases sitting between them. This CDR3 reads CASSLGNSGNTIYF. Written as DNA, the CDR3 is TGCGCCAGCAGCTTGGGAAACTCTGGAAACACCATATATTTT.

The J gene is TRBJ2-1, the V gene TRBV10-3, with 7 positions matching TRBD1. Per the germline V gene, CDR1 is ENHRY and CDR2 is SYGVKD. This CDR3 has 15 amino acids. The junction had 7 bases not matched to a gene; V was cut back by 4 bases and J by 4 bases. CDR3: CAISVAGQVYNEQFF. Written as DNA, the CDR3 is TGTGCCATCAGTGTGGCTGGACAGGTGTACAATGAGCAGTTCTTC.

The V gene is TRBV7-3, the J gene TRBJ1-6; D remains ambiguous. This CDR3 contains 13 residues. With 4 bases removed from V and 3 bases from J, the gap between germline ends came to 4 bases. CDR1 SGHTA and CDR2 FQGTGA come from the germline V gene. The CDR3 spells CASSSLYNSPLHF. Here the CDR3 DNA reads TGTGCCAGCAGCTCCCTCTATAATTCACCCCTCCACTTT.

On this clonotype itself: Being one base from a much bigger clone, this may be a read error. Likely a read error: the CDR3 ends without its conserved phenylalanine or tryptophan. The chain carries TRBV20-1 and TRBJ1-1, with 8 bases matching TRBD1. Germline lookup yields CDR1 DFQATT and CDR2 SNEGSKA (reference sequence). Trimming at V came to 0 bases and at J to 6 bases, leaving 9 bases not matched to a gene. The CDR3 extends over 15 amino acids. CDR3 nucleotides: TGCAGTGCTAGAGATTACACAGGGGGGTTTTCTGAAGCTTTCCTT. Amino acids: CSARDYTGGFSEAFL.

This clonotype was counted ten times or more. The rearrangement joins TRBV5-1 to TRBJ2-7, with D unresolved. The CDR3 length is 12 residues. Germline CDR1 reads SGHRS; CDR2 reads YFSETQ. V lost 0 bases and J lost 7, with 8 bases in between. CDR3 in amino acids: CASSLAPGEQYF. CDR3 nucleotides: TGCGCCAGCAGCTTGGCCCCCGGGGAGCAGTACTTC.

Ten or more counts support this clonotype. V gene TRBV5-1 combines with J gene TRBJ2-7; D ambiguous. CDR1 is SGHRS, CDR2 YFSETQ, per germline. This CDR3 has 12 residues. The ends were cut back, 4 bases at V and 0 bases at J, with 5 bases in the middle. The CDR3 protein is CASSADSYEQYF. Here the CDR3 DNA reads TGCGCCAGCAGCGCGGACTCCTACGAGCAGTACTTC.

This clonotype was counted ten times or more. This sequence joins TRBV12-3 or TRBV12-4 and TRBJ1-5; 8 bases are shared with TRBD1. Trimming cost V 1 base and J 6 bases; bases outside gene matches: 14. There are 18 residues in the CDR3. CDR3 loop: CASSLGAGGAKPGQPQHF. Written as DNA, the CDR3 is TGTGCCAGCAGTTTAGGGGCAGGGGGCGCGAAACCCGGTCAGCCCCAGCATTTT.

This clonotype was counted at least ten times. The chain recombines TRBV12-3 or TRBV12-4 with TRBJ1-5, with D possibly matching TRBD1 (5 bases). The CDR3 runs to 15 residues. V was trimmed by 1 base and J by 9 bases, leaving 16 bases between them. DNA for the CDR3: TGTGCCAGCAGTTTAGTGACATCCTCGCAGGGGCCCCAGCATTTT. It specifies CASSLVTSSQGPQHF.

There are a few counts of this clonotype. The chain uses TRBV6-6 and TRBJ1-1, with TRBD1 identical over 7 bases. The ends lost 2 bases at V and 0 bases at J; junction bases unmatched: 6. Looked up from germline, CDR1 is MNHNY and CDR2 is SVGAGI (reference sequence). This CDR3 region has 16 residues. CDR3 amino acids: CASSYGLDRVNTEAFF. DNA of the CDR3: TGTGCCAGCAGTTACGGATTAGACAGGGTGAACACTGAAGCTTTCTTT.

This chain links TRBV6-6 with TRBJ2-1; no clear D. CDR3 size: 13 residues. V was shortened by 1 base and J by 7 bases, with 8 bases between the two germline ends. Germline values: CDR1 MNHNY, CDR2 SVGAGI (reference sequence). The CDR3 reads CASSYLGDNEQFF. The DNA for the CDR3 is TGTGCCAGCAGTTACTTGGGTGATAATGAGCAGTTCTTC.